This T cell receptor (beta chain) was recorded in a study of cytomegalovirus exposure and HLA in healthy donors. Study outcomes and limitations: Several of the most significant clusters appeared, in a later analysis, to be linked to common viral pathogens. Some V segments could not be told apart, so they were left out, TRBV6-2 and TRBV6-3 among them. The likely origin of a cluster of highly shared sequence variants was a sequencing artifact.

Details on this clone: Its antigen is not identified.

Healthy bone marrow donors made up the cohort. Germline values: CDR1 MNHNS, CDR2 SASEGT. Trimming at V came to 6 bases and at J to 7 bases, leaving 6 bases not matched to a gene. The CDR3 has 14 residues. The PCR contained 60 Vbeta and 13 Jbeta primers. Sequenced by immunoSEQ multiplex PCR; TCRdb stores in-frame clones only, minus some. The data show some 95,000 clones, around four fifths seen once. The TCR originated in a middle-aged man in good health and CMV-seropositive. The source material was PBMCs. The V call is TRBV6-1, the J call TRBJ1-6, with 7 positions matching TRBD1. The CDR3 loop reads CASRTGSGNSPLHF. The CDR3 region has the DNA TGTGCCAGCAGGACAGGGTCGGGGAATTCACCCCTCCACTTT.